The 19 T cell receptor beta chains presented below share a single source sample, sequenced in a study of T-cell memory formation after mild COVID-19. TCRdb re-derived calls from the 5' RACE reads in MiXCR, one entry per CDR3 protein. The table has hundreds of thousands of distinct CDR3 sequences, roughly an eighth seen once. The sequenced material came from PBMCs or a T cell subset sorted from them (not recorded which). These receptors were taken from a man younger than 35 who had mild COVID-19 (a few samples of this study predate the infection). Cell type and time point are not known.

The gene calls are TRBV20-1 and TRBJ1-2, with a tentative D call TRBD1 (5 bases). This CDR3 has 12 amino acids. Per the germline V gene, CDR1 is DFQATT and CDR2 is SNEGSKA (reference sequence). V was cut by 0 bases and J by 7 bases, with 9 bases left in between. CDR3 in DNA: TGCAGTGCTAGAGATACGGGGGTTGGCTACACCTTC. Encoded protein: CSARDTGVGYTF.

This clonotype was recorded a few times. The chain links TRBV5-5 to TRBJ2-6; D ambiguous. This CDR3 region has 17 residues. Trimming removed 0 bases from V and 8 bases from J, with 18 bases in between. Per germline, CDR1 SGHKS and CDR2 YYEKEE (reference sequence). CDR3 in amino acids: CASSLARQFYGTNVLTF. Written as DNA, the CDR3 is TGTGCCAGCAGCTTGGCGCGTCAGTTCTATGGAACCAACGTCCTGACTTTC.

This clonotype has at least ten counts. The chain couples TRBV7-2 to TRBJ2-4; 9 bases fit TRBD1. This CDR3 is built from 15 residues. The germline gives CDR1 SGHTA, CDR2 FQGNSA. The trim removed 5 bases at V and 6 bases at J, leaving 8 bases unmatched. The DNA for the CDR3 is TGTGCCAGCAGCAACCCGACAGGGGGATTAAACATTCAGTACTTC. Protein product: CASSNPTGGLNIQYF.

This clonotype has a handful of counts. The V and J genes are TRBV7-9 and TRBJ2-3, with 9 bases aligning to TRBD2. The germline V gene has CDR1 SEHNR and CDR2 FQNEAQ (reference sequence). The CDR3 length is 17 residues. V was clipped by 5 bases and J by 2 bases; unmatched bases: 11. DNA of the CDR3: TGTGCCAGCAGCACGAATAGGCTAGCGGGGTCCACAGATACGCAGTATTTT. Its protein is CASSTNRLAGSTDTQYF.

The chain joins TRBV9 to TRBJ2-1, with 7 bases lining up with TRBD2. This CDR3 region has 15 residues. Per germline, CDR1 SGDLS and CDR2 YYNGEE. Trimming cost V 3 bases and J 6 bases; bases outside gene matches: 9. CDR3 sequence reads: CASSAYPGGFNEQFF. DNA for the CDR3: TGTGCCAGCAGCGCCTACCCGGGGGGTTTCAATGAGCAGTTCTTC.

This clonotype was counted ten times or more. CDR3 in amino acids: CASSLRGSDPYNEQFF. CDR3 bases: TGTGCCAGCAGCTTACGGGGGTCAGATCCGTACAATGAGCAGTTCTTC. The V call is TRBV7-6, the J call TRBJ2-1; D possibly corresponds to TRBD2 (6 bases). The CDR3 sequence is 16 residues long. Germline V lookup: CDR1 SGHVS, CDR2 FNYEAQ. The V gene lost 2 bases and the J gene lost 4 bases, with 15 bases spanning the gap.

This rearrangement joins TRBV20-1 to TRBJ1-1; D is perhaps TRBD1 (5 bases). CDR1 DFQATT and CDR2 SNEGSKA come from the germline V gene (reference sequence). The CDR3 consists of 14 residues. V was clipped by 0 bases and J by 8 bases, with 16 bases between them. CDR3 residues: CSAREVGGRGEAFF. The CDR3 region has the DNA TGCAGTGCTAGAGAAGTCGGGGGTCGGGGAGAAGCTTTCTTT.

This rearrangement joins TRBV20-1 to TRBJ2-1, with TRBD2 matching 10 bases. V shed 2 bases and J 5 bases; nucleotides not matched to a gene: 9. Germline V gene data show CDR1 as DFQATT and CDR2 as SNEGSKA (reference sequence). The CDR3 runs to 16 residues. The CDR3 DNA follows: TGCAGTGCTAGATCGGGAACTAGCGGGGAGAACAATGAGCAGTTCTTC. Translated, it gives CSARSGTSGENNEQFF.

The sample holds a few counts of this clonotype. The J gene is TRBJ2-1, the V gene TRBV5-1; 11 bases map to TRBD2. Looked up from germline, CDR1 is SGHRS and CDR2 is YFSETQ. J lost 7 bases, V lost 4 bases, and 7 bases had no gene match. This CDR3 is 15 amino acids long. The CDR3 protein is CASSSSGGAMNEQFF. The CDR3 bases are TGCGCCAGCAGCAGTAGCGGGGGGGCCATGAATGAGCAGTTCTTC.

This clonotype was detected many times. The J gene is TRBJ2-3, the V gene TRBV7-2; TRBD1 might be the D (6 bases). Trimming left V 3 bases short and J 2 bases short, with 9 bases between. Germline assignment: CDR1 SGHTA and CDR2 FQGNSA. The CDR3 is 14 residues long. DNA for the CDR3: TGTGCCAGCAGCTTTACAGGGTACACAGATACGCAGTATTTT. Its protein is CASSFTGYTDTQYF.

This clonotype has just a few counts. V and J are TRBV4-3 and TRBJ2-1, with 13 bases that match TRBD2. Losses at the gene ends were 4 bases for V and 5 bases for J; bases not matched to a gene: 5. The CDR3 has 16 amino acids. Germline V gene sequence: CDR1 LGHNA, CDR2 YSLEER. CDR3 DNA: TGCGCCAGCAGCCCGGGGGGACTAGCGGGGCACAATGAGCAGTTCTTC. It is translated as CASSPGGLAGHNEQFF.

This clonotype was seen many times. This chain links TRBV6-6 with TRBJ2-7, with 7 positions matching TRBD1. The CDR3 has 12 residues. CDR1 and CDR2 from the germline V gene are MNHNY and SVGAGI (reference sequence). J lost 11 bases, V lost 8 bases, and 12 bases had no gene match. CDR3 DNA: TGTGCCAGCGGAACACCCCGGGACAGAGAGTACTTC. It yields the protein CASGTPRDREYF.

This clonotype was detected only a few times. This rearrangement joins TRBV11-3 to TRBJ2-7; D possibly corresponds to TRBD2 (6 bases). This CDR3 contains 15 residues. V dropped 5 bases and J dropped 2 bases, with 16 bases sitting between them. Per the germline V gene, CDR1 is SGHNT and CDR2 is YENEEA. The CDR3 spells CASSPGGGKTYEQYF. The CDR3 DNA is TGTGCCAGCAGCCCCGGTGGGGGGAAAACCTACGAGCAGTACTTC.

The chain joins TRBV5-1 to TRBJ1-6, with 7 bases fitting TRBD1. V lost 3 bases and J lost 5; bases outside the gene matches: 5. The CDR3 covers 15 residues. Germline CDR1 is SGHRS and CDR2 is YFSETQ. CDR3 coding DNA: TGCGCCAGCAGCTCGGGACAGCCCGATAATTCACCCCTCCACTTT. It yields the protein CASSSGQPDNSPLHF.

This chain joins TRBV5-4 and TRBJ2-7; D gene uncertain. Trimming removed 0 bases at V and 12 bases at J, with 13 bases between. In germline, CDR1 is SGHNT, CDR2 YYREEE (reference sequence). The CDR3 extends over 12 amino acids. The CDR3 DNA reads TGTGCCAGCAGCTTGGACGTGGGAATAGCGTACGTC. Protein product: CASSLDVGIAYV.

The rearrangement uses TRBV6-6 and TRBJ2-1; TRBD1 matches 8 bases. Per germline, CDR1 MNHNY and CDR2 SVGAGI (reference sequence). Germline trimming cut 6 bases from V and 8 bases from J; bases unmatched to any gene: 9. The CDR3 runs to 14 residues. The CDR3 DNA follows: TGTGCCAGCAGCACCGGACAGGGCGGCGATGAGCAGTTCTTC. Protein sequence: CASSTGQGGDEQFF.

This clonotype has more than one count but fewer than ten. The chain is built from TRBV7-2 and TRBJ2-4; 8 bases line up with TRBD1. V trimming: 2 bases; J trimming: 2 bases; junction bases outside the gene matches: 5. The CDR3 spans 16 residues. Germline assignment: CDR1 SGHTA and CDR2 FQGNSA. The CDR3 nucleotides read TGTGCCAGCAGCTTAACTAGGACAGGGACCAAAAACATTCAGTACTTC. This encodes CASSLTRTGTKNIQYF.

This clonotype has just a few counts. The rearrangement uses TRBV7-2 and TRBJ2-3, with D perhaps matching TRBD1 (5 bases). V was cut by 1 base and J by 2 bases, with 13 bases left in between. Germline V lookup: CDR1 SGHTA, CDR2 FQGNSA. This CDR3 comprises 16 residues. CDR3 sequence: CASSLVQIGATDTQYF. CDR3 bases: TGTGCCAGCAGCTTAGTACAGATAGGGGCCACAGATACGCAGTATTTT. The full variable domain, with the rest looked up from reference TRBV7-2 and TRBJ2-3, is GAGVSQSPSNKVTEKGKDVELRCDPISGHTALYWYRQSLGQGLEFLIYFQGNSAPDKSGLPSDRFSAERTGGSVSTLTIQRTQQEDSAVYLCASSLVQIGATDTQYFGPGTRLTVL.

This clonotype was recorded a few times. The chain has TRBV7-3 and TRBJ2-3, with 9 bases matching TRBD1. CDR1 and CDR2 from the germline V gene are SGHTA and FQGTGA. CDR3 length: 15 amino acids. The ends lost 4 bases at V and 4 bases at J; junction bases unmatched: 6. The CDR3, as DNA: TGTGCCAGCAGCTCTACAGGGGGCGCGGCAGATACGCAGTATTTT. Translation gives CASSSTGGAADTQYF. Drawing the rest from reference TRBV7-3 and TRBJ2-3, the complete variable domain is GAGVSQTPSNKVTEKGKYVELRCDPISGHTALYWYRQSLGQGPEFLIYFQGTGAADDSGLPNDRFFAVRPEGSVSTLKIQRTERGDSAVYLCASSSTGGAADTQYFGPGTRLTVL.